Below are 29 T cell receptor beta chains sequenced from a single sample in a study of blood T cell repertoires in COVID-19 (dated by TCRdb to 2019 to 2021). The library was prepared using the immunoSEQ multiplex PCR assay. TCRdb took over this immuneACCESS table, retaining in-frame rearrangements with V and J assigned. Such tables are incomplete; in checked studies, under half of the missing clones stem from an unresolved V gene, and the remainder is unexplained. The sample has about 180,000 clones on record, approximately 79% of them singletons. The ten largest clones represent around 24% of the sample. The specimen was peripheral blood. The source of these receptors is a woman between 65 and 79 years old with acute or convalescent COVID-19.

The chain links TRBV30 to TRBJ2-3; possible D gene TRBD2, 6 bases. The germline gives CDR1 GTSNPN, CDR2 SVGIG (reference sequence). V was pared by 5 bases and J by 7 bases, with 16 bases between. The CDR3 extends over 13 amino acids. The chain's CDR3 is CAWGGRELNTQYF. The CDR3 DNA is TGTGCCTGGGGGGGACGGGAGCTGAATACGCAGTATTTT.

This chain links TRBV7-9 with TRBJ1-6; TRBD1 is a possible D gene (6 bases). The CDR3 consists of 15 residues. The V and J ends lost 1 base and 7 bases respectively, with 11 bases between them. Per germline, CDR1 SEHNR and CDR2 FQNEAQ (reference sequence). CDR3 residues: CASSLDGTPNSPLHF. Here the CDR3 DNA reads TGTGCCAGCAGCTTAGACGGGACACCGAATTCACCCCTCCACTTT.

V usage is TRBV27 and J usage is TRBJ2-3; D gene ambiguous. Germline assignment: CDR1 MNHEY and CDR2 SMNVEV (reference sequence). Trimming stripped 5 bases from V and 2 bases from J, with 8 bases between. The CDR3 runs to 13 residues. The DNA of the CDR3 is TGTGCCAGCAGTCCAGTCCCCACAGATACGCAGTATTTT. This translates into CASSPVPTDTQYF.

The V gene is TRBV5-1, the J gene TRBJ2-3, with 10 nucleotides matching TRBD2. The germline V gene has CDR1 SGHRS and CDR2 YFSETQ. Trimming at V came to 2 bases and at J to 11 bases, leaving 5 bases not matched to a gene. The CDR3 sequence is 13 residues long. The CDR3 is CASSFDSGRRQYF. For the CDR3, the DNA is TGCGCCAGCAGCTTTGATAGCGGGAGGAGGCAGTATTTT. Full variable domain (remainder filled in from reference TRBV5-1 and TRBJ2-3): KAGVTQTPRYLIKTRGQQVTLSCSPISGHRSVSWYQQTPGQGLQFLFEYFSETQRNKGNFPGRFSGRQFSNSRSEMNVSTLELGDSALYLCASSFDSGRRQYFGPGTRLTVL.

In this sample, this clone turned up once. The V call is TRBV7-9, the J call TRBJ2-5, with D perhaps matching TRBD1 (5 bases). Trimming took off 4 bases at V and 4 bases at J, with 16 bases between the two ends. CDR1 SEHNR and CDR2 FQNEAQ come from the germline V gene (reference sequence). The CDR3 extends over 15 amino acids. The CDR3 protein is CASSSPRASGETQYF. CDR3 sequence (DNA): TGTGCCAGCAGCTCTCCCAGGGCGTCGGGAGAGACCCAGTACTTC.

This clone was picked up one time. The chain recombines TRBV7-9 with TRBJ2-2, with TRBD1 as a possible D gene (8 bases). The ends were cut back, 4 bases at V and 1 base at J, with 16 bases in the middle. The CDR3 has 17 amino acids. Germline V gene lookup returns CDR1 SEHNR and CDR2 FQNEAQ (reference sequence). CDR3 amino acids: CASSSPGGTGNTGELFF. CDR3 nucleotides: TGTGCCAGCAGCTCTCCCGGGGGGACAGGGAACACCGGGGAGCTGTTTTTT. The variable domain in full, completed from reference TRBV7-9 and TRBJ2-2, reads DTGVSQNPRHKITKRGQNVTFRCDPISEHNRLYWYRQTLGQGPEFLTYFQNEAQLEKSRLLSDRFSAERPKGSFSTLEIQRTEQGDSAMYLCASSSPGGTGNTGELFFGEGSRLTVL.

Worth noting for this clone: At one end the junction does not follow the germline gene, possibly because of a read error. The genes are TRBV30 and TRBJ1-2, with 7 bases aligning to TRBD1. The CDR3 sequence is 14 residues long. Germline V CDR1 and CDR2: GTSNPN, SVGIG (reference sequence). The CDR3 sequence is CGYRGQLFNYGYTF. For the CDR3, the DNA is TGCGGCTACCGGGGACAGCTCTTCAACTATGGCTACACCTTC. Full variable domain (rest looked up from reference TRBV30 and TRBJ1-2): SQTIHQWPATLVQPVGSPLSLECTVEGTSNPNLYWYRQAAGRGLQLLFYSVGIGQISSEVPQNLSASRPQDRQFILSSKKLLLSDSGFYLCGYRGQLFNYGYTFGSGTRLTVV.

V gene TRBV11-1 combines with J gene TRBJ2-4; D is perhaps TRBD2 (6 bases). The germline V and J ends were trimmed by 5 bases and 5 bases, with 16 bases remaining between them. The CDR3 is 15 amino acids. Germline V lookup: CDR1 SGHAT, CDR2 FQDESV (reference sequence). The CDR3 nucleotides are TGTGCCAGCAGCCCAGAGACCGGAGGGGAAAACATTCAGTACTTC. Translation: CASSPETGGENIQYF.

This rearrangement joins TRBV11-3 to TRBJ2-2, with 14 bases that match TRBD2. Germline CDR1 SGHNT, CDR2 YENEEA. The CDR3 contains 16 residues. Losses at the gene ends were 5 bases for V and 7 bases for J; bases not matched to a gene: 6. In DNA, the CDR3 is TGTGCCAGCAGCGTGGGACTAGCGGGAGTTGACGGGGAGCTGTTTTTT. Translating gives CASSVGLAGVDGELFF.

This chain uses TRBV5-1 with TRBJ2-7; 8 nucleotides line up with TRBD2. The V gene's germline CDR1 is SGHRS and CDR2 YFSETQ. The V segment lost 8 bases and the J segment 3 bases; nucleotides outside the gene matches: 10. The CDR3 loop spans 14 amino acids. The CDR3 spells CASSRAGEVYEQYF. CDR3 nucleotide sequence: TGCGCCAGTAGCCGAGCGGGAGAAGTCTACGAGCAGTACTTC.

V usage is TRBV9 and J usage is TRBJ1-2; possibly TRBD1 for D (6 bases). Germline-derived CDR1 and CDR2 are SGDLS and YYNGEE. This CDR3 spans 15 amino acids. The ends were cut back, 3 bases at V and 3 bases at J, with 15 bases in the middle. The chain's CDR3 is CASSAGDIRDYGYTF. The CDR3 coding sequence is TGTGCCAGCAGCGCCGGGGACATTCGGGACTATGGCTACACCTTC.

Written as DNA, the CDR3 is TGTGCCAGCAGTTTTCCTCCGGGACAGGGAAGGGATGGCTACACCTTC. Translation gives CASSFPPGQGRDGYTF. The chain joins TRBV28 to TRBJ1-2; 9 bases map to TRBD1. Trimming removed 3 bases from V and 6 bases from J; junction bases left unmatched: 11. Per the germline V gene, CDR1 is MDHEN and CDR2 is SYDVKM. The CDR3 consists of 16 residues.

Regarding this clone: At one end the junction does not follow the germline gene, possibly because of a read error. This chain joins TRBV29-1 and TRBJ2-3; D possibly corresponds to TRBD1 (6 bases). Germline-derived CDR1 and CDR2 are SQVTM and ANQGSEA. The CDR3 is 14 amino acids. The CDR3 DNA reads TGCAGCCTCCGGGACACCTCCCGCACAGATACACAGTATTTT. The encoded protein is CSLRDTSRTDTQYF.

In its sample, this clone was seen a few times. This chain connects TRBV5-4 to TRBJ2-2; unclear D gene. V lost 1 base and J lost 7, with 14 bases in between. From germline, CDR1 is SGHNT and CDR2 YYREEE (reference sequence). CDR3 size: 15 residues. The CDR3 nucleotides read TGTGCCAGCAGCTTGTCCCCAGCGTTGGGCGGGGAGCTGTTTTTT. Protein product: CASSLSPALGGELFF.

This chain connects TRBV27 to TRBJ2-7, with 7 bases fitting TRBD2. Germline CDR1 reads MNHEY; CDR2 reads SMNVEV (reference sequence). J gave up 3 bases and V 5 bases, and 7 bases lay outside the gene matches. The CDR3 length is 14 residues. The CDR3 protein is CASSPAGTFYEQYF. CDR3 bases: TGTGCCAGCAGTCCAGCGGGAACCTTCTACGAGCAGTACTTC.

The chain combines TRBV30 with TRBJ2-7; 10 nucleotides line up with TRBD2. There are 16 residues in the CDR3. Trimming removed 0 bases from V and 7 bases from J; junction bases left unmatched: 12. In germline, CDR1 is GTSNPN, CDR2 SVGIG (reference sequence). The CDR3 protein is CAWSVLGGLASKEQYF. CDR3 sequence (DNA): TGTGCCTGGAGTGTACTTGGGGGACTAGCGTCCAAGGAGCAGTACTTC.

The chain recombines TRBV6-4 with TRBJ2-3, with TRBD1 as a possible D gene (6 bases). Germline values: CDR1 MRHNA, CDR2 SNTAGT. The ends were cut back, 5 bases at V and 2 bases at J, with 8 bases in the middle. This CDR3 has 13 amino acids. CDR3 coding DNA: TGTGCCAGCAGTACAGGGCTCACAGATACGCAGTATTTT. Translation gives CASSTGLTDTQYF.

This CDR3 reads CASRLAGPYNEQFF. The CDR3 DNA reads as TGTGCCAGCAGGTTAGCGGGACCCTACAATGAGCAGTTCTTC. The rearrangement links TRBV27 to TRBJ2-1; 8 nucleotides match TRBD2. Unmatched junction bases numbered 3, after V lost 6 bases and J lost 2 bases. This CDR3 has 14 residues. Germline CDR1 reads MNHEY; CDR2 reads SMNVEV (reference sequence).

The chain employs TRBV2 and TRBJ2-7; no clear D. The length of the CDR3 is 13 residues. Deletions cut 1 base from V and 4 bases from J, with 8 bases between. Germline values: CDR1 SNHLY, CDR2 FYNNEI. This chain's CDR3 is CASSEGPSYEQYF. The DNA for the CDR3 is TGTGCCAGCAGTGAAGGGCCTTCTTACGAGCAGTACTTC.

The chain recombines TRBV5-1 with TRBJ1-1, with a weak D call TRBD1 (5 bases). The CDR3 spans 15 residues. Germline CDR1 reads SGHRS; CDR2 reads YFSETQ. Trimming took off 3 bases at V and 1 base at J, with 13 bases between the two ends. The CDR3 DNA follows: TGCGCCAGCAGCTCAGGGATCGTGACGAACACTGAAGCTTTCTTT. This encodes CASSSGIVTNTEAFF.

The chain couples TRBV9 to TRBJ2-1; D is unclear. CDR3 length equals 14 residues. The V gene lost 7 bases and the J gene lost 6 bases, with 17 bases spanning the gap. Germline CDR1 reads SGDLS; CDR2 reads YYNGEE. CDR3 DNA: TGTGCCAGCGGGCCGAACCAGAACCGCAATGAGCAGTTCTTC. Encoded protein: CASGPNQNRNEQFF.

The gene calls are TRBV6-4 and TRBJ2-5; maybe TRBD2 (6 bases). The CDR3 is made up of 19 amino acids. Looked up from germline, CDR1 is MRHNA and CDR2 is SNTAGT. V was pared by 0 bases and J by 1 base, with 21 bases between. CDR3 DNA: TGTGCCAGCAGTGACTCCCGGGGCAGTAGCGGAGTAGTCCAAGAGACCCAGTACTTC. Its translation is CASSDSRGSSGVVQETQYF.

This chain links TRBV5-1 with TRBJ2-5; perhaps TRBD1 as D (6 bases). The germline CDR1 and CDR2 sequences are SGHRS and YFSETQ. This CDR3 is built from 13 residues. Trimming removed 9 bases from V and 2 bases from J, with 14 bases in between. CDR3 DNA: TGCGCCACCGCCGGTGACAGGCAAGAGACCCAGTACTTC. Its translation is CATAGDRQETQYF.

The V and J genes are TRBV21-1 and TRBJ1-1. TRBV21-1 is described as a pseudogene. The CDR3 totals 14 residues. CDR3 nucleotide sequence: TGTGCCAGCAGCTTGCCCCCCGGGGAGGAGGTGGCTTTCTTT. It yields the protein CASSLPPGEEVAFF.

The J gene is TRBJ2-2, the V gene TRBV3-1 (or the pseudogene TRBV3-2), with 9 bases that match TRBD1. Germline CDR1 and CDR2: LGHDT and YNNKEL (reference sequence). The CDR3 has 16 residues. J was trimmed by 5 bases and V by 4 bases; bases with no gene match: 8. CDR3 sequence (DNA): TGTGCCAGCAGCCCAAGTCCCGGGACAGGGACCGGGGAGCTGTTTTTT. Translation gives CASSPSPGTGTGELFF.

The rearrangement uses TRBV12-3 or TRBV12-4 and TRBJ1-5; D uncertain. V lost 5 bases and J 2 bases, leaving 7 bases between the germline ends. This CDR3 spans 13 amino acids. This CDR3 reads CASSDRGNQPQHF. The CDR3 DNA reads TGTGCCAGCAGTGACCGGGGCAATCAGCCCCAGCATTTT.

DNA for the CDR3: TGTGCCAGCAGCTTAGTCAGGAGTGGACTAGCGGGATCGAGTGAGCAGTTCTTC. This sequence encodes CASSLVRSGLAGSSEQFF. The gene calls are TRBV7-9 and TRBJ2-1; the match to TRBD2 covers 12 bases. From germline, CDR1 is SEHNR and CDR2 FQNEAQ (reference sequence). The CDR3 runs 18 residues. V lost 1 base and J lost 9; bases outside the gene matches: 13.

V gene TRBV4-1 combines with J gene TRBJ1-2, with D perhaps TRBD1 (5 bases). The germline V gene has CDR1 MGHRA and CDR2 YSYEKL. V was clipped by 6 bases and J by 6 bases, with 17 bases between them. The CDR3 has 14 amino acids. In DNA form, the CDR3 reads TGCGCCAGCAGGAATAGGTTGGGGGGGAATGGCTACACCTTC. Amino acids: CASRNRLGGNGYTF.

The CDR3 sequence is CASSPDRVYTEAFF. The CDR3 bases are TGTGCCAGCAGTCCCGACAGGGTTTACACTGAAGCTTTCTTT. This chain joins TRBV6-5 and TRBJ1-1; 7 bases match TRBD1. The length of the CDR3 is 14 residues. Germline V gene lookup returns CDR1 MNHEY and CDR2 SVGAGI. V lost 5 bases to trimming and J lost 3 bases; unmatched junction nucleotides: 6.